The T cell receptor beta chain described here comes from a study of cytomegalovirus exposure and HLA in healthy donors. General study points: Most of the TCR beta V segments (in an earlier analysis) were productive either about 87% or about 30% of the time. By HLA locus, TCR association rates varied in a later analysis, with DRB1 showing the most and HLA-C the fewest.

Researchers ran the PCR with 60 Vbeta and 13 Jbeta primers. Sequenced by immunoSEQ multiplex PCR; TCRdb stores in-frame clones only, minus some. The sample shows around 140,000 clones, about 61% of them seen only once. A note on this clone: Its target is unknown.

Germline CDR1 reads KGHSH; CDR2 reads LQKENI. Germline trimming cut 4 bases from V and 9 bases from J; bases unmatched to any gene: 10. This CDR3 comprises 16 residues. This receptor was identified in a woman between 40 and 50 years old in good health and CMV-seronegative. Sequencing used PBMCs. The chain couples TRBV18 to TRBJ1-6; 9 positions agree with TRBD1. The CDR3 DNA reads TGTGCCAGCTCACAACAACCGGGACAGGGAGGTTCACCCCTCCACTTT. Protein: CASSQQPGQGGSPLHF.